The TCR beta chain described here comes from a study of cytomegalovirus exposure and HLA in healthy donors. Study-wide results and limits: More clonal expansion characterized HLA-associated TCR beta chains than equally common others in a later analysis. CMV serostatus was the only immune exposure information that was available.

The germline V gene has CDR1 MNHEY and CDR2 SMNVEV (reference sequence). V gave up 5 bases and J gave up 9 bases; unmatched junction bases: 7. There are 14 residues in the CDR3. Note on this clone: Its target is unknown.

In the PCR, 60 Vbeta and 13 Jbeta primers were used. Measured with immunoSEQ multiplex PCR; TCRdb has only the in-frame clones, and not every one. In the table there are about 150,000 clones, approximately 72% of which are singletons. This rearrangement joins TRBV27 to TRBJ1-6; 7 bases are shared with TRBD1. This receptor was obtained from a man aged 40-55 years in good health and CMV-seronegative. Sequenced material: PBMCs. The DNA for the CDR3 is TGTGCCAGCAGTGGCCGGGACAGAGCTTCACCCCTCCACTTT. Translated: CASSGRDRASPLHF.